A selection of T cell receptor beta chains follows, all from one sample in a study of OX40 agonist ivuxolimab in advanced cancers. Here immunoSEQ multiplex PCR was the method, and the copy in TCRdb shows in-frame clones only, minus some. This table holds around 51,000 clones, 60% to 80% found once. The sequences come from CD4+ or CD8+ T cells sorted from blood, collected in a trial of the OX40 agonist ivuxolimab. The source of these receptors is an adult with an advanced solid tumor such as melanoma, head and neck, liver or kidney cancer. Each CDR3 is given with its conserved first and last residue. The D gene is left open where the match is weak. A row's size may be missing; if present it is once, few, many or a size class.

CDR3nt | CDR3aa | j_gene | d_gene | abundance | v_gene
TGTGCCAGCAGCCCTCGATCCGAGCAGTACTTC | CASSPRSEQYF | TRBJ2-7 | - | - | TRBV11-2
TGCAGCGTTGCTAGGGGCGCGGGGAATCAGCCCCAGCATTTT | CSVARGAGNQPQHF | TRBJ1-5 | - | - | TRBV29-1
TGTGCCAGCAGTGCTGCGGGAGGGCCGATCAACGAGCAGTACTTC | CASSAAGGPINEQYF | TRBJ2-7 | TRBD2 | - | TRBV6-5
TGTGCCAGCAGCCTTGGCGGGTCTACCTACGAGCAGTACTTC | CASSLGGSTYEQYF | TRBJ2-7 | - | - | TRBV6-5
TGTGCCAGCAGCCGTGATACAGGGCTCTCAGGCGGGGAGCTGTTTTTT | CASSRDTGLSGGELFF | TRBJ2-2 | - | - | TRBV27
TGTGCCAGCAGCTTAGAGGGGGCTATTGGGTCCAATGGCTACACCTTC | CASSLEGAIGSNGYTF | TRBJ1-2 | - | few | TRBV11-2
TGTGCCAGCAGCTTAACAGGACAGGGGGACGATACGCAGTATTTT | CASSLTGQGDDTQYF | TRBJ2-3 | TRBD1 | - | TRBV7-3
TGTGCCAGCAGTGAAGCTAACCGAAATCAGCCCCAGCATTTT | CASSEANRNQPQHF | TRBJ1-5 | - | few | TRBV6-1
TGTGCCAGCAGCCAAGATCTCACGGGAGTGGAGGGGGCCAACGTCCTGACTTTC | CASSQDLTGVEGANVLTF | TRBJ2-6 | - | - | TRBV4-2
TGTGCCAGCAGCTTACGCCCTGGGGGGTTTCAAGAGACCCAGTACTTC | CASSLRPGGFQETQYF | TRBJ2-5 | - | - | TRBV11-1
TGTGCCAGCGGCTCCTACAATGAGCAGTTCTTC | CASGSYNEQFF | TRBJ2-1 | - | - | TRBV6-5
TGTGCCAGCAGCGTAGGGACAGGACTCAATCAGCCCCAGCATTTT | CASSVGTGLNQPQHF | TRBJ1-5 | TRBD1 | once | TRBV9
TGTGCCAGTAGGGAACAGGCTTCTAACTATGGCTACACCTTC | CASREQASNYGYTF | TRBJ1-2 | - | - | TRBV19
TGCGCCAGCAGCAAGGAGGGGGGCTCTGGAAACACCATATATTTT | CASSKEGGSGNTIYF | TRBJ1-3 | - | once | TRBV5-1
TGTGCCAGCAGCGCCTTGGACAAGAACACCGGGGAGCTGTTTTTT | CASSALDKNTGELFF | TRBJ2-2 | - | - | TRBV9